Below, 30 T cell receptor beta chains from the same sample are listed, as sequenced in a study of shared clonotypes between healthy human individuals. Assay: immunoSEQ multiplex PCR; the TCRdb copy retains only in-frame clones and omits some. The sample lists roughly 1.5 million clones, approximately 98% occurring once. The sample comprised naive CD4+ T cells sorted from blood. The subset here: CD45RA+ positively selected. These receptors were collected from a man aged 25 to 45 in good health.

The gene calls are TRBV29-1 and TRBJ2-2; a possible D gene is TRBD2 (5 bases). The germline V gene has CDR1 SQVTM and CDR2 ANQGSEA. The CDR3 extends over 13 amino acids. V lost 4 bases and J 6 bases, leaving 12 bases between the germline ends. The chain's CDR3 is CSVGASSPGELFF. CDR3 nucleotides: TGCAGCGTTGGGGCTAGCAGTCCCGGGGAGCTGTTTTTT.

The CDR3 DNA reads TGCAGCGTTGATAAGGCTCAAGAGACCCAGTACTTC. Residues: CSVDKAQETQYF. The chain couples TRBV29-1 to TRBJ2-5; D ambiguous. Trimming shortened V by 3 bases and J by 2 bases, and 7 bases separated the two germline ends. Germline loops: CDR1 SQVTM, CDR2 ANQGSEA. The CDR3 runs to 12 residues.

The rearrangement uses TRBV5-1 and TRBJ1-5; 10 bases fit TRBD1. There are 16 residues in the CDR3. With 1 base clipped from V and 6 bases from J, the junction kept 7 bases outside the gene matches. Germline assignment: CDR1 SGHRS and CDR2 YFSETQ. The CDR3 DNA follows: TGCGCCAGCAGCTTGTATGGGGGACAGGGGCCTCAGCCCCAGCATTTT. It encodes CASSLYGGQGPQPQHF.

The rearrangement joins TRBV18 to TRBJ2-7; 11 nucleotides agree with TRBD2. The CDR3 contains 18 residues. Losses at the gene ends were 3 bases for V and 3 bases for J; bases not matched to a gene: 13. The V gene's germline CDR1 is KGHSH and CDR2 LQKENI. DNA of the CDR3: TGTGCCAGCTCACCGGTGGTGCTAGCGGGAGGAGGGGACTACGAGCAGTACTTC. It translates to CASSPVVLAGGGDYEQYF. Filled out from reference TRBV18 and TRBJ2-7, the complete variable domain reads NAGVMQNPRHLVRRRGQEARLRCSPMKGHSHVYWYRQLPEEGLKFMVYLQKENIIDESGMPKERFSAEFPKEGPSILRIQQVVRGDSAAYFCASSPVVLAGGGDYEQYFGPGTRLTVT.

This chain joins TRBV27 and TRBJ1-5, with TRBD1 matching over 7 bases. The V and J ends lost 0 bases and 3 bases, in that order; junction bases with no gene match: 5. CDR3 length: 16 residues. The germline V gene has CDR1 MNHEY and CDR2 SMNVEV (reference sequence). The CDR3 protein is CASSLSHRGNNQPQHF. In DNA form, the CDR3 reads TGTGCCAGCAGTTTATCGCACAGGGGAAACAATCAGCCCCAGCATTTT.

The chain links TRBV10-3 to TRBJ2-5, with TRBD2 as a possible D gene (7 bases). This CDR3 contains 13 residues. Germline values: CDR1 ENHRY, CDR2 SYGVKD. V lost 10 bases, J lost 4 bases, and 16 bases lay in between. The chain's CDR3 is CASARGAGETQYF. CDR3 in DNA: TGTGCCAGCGCTCGGGGGGCCGGAGAGACCCAGTACTTC.

This rearrangement joins TRBV5-4 to TRBJ2-3, with 13 bases fitting TRBD2. Germline CDR1 is SGHNT and CDR2 is YYREEE (reference sequence). CDR3 size: 15 residues. Trimming removed 4 bases from V and 6 bases from J; junction bases left unmatched: 5. The CDR3 is CASSRGLAGVDTQYF. CDR3 sequence (DNA): TGTGCCAGCAGCCGCGGACTAGCGGGAGTGGATACGCAGTATTTT. Full variable domain (outside the CDR3, taken from reference TRBV5-4 and TRBJ2-3): ETGVTQSPTHLIKTRGQQVTLRCSSQSGHNTVSWYQQALGQGPQFIFQYYREEENGRGNFPPRFSGLQFPNYSSELNVNALELDDSALYLCASSRGLAGVDTQYFGPGTRLTVL.

This clone has only one observation. This chain connects TRBV19 to TRBJ2-7; TRBD2 agrees at 8 bases. There are 15 residues in the CDR3. The J segment lost 1 base and the V segment lost 5 bases, leaving 7 bases of the junction unmatched. Germline assignment: CDR1 LNHDA and CDR2 SQIVND (reference sequence). As DNA, the CDR3 is TGTGCCAGTAGTCAAGCCGGGACTAGGTCCTACGAGCAGTACTTC. Encoded protein: CASSQAGTRSYEQYF.

A single count supports this clone. The chain is built from TRBV27 and TRBJ2-3; 9 nucleotides match TRBD1. The ends lost 6 bases at V and 1 base at J; junction bases unmatched: 5. The CDR3 runs to 15 residues. The germline gives CDR1 MNHEY, CDR2 SMNVEV (reference sequence). CDR3: CASRPGQGRTDTQYF. CDR3 in DNA: TGTGCCAGCAGGCCGGGACAGGGACGCACAGATACGCAGTATTTT.

V and J are TRBV19 and TRBJ2-1; D not certain. Trimming cost V 2 bases and J 9 bases, with 8 bases left between them. Germline CDR1 is LNHDA and CDR2 is SQIVND (reference sequence). This CDR3 contains 12 residues. The CDR3 spells CASSIKVSEQFF. As DNA, the CDR3 is TGTGCCAGTAGTATAAAGGTATCTGAGCAGTTCTTC.

Comments on this clone: This same CDR3 is encoded by further DNA sequences in the sample. The chain carries TRBV18 and TRBJ1-3; D uncertain. The CDR3 runs to 13 residues. V was pared by 3 bases and J by 1 base, with 4 bases between. The germline gives CDR1 KGHSH, CDR2 LQKENI. CDR3: CASSPGSGNTIYF. CDR3 DNA sequence: TGTGCCAGCTCACCCGGATCTGGAAACACCATATATTTT.

This sequence joins TRBV4-1 and TRBJ2-3; TRBD1 matches 8 bases. The junction had 6 bases not matched to a gene; V was cut back by 0 bases and J by 4 bases. The CDR3 covers 16 residues. The germline V gene has CDR1 MGHRA and CDR2 YSYEKL. CDR3 DNA: TGCGCCAGCAGCCAAGAGGCAGGGGGCAACGCAGATACGCAGTATTTT. Encoded protein: CASSQEAGGNADTQYF.

The CDR3 is CASSQEGRLYGYTF. The CDR3 bases are TGCGCCAGCAGCCAAGAAGGCAGGCTCTATGGCTACACCTTC. The V gene is TRBV4-3, the J gene TRBJ1-2, with D uncertain. Trimming cost V 0 bases and J 4 bases, with 9 bases left between them. The CDR3 covers 14 residues. Germline CDR1 and CDR2: LGHNA and YSLEER.

The chain's CDR3 is CASTLVGTGELFF. As DNA, the CDR3 is TGCGCCAGCACTTTGGTGGGCACCGGGGAGCTGTTTTTT. The rearrangement joins TRBV5-1 to TRBJ2-2; D gene ambiguous. Trimming pared 6 bases from V and 4 bases from J, leaving 10 bases between. Germline V lookup: CDR1 SGHRS, CDR2 YFSETQ. The CDR3 runs 13 residues.

The chain combines TRBV4-1 with TRBJ2-5, with D unclear. Trimming shortened V by 8 bases and J by 4 bases, and 11 bases separated the two germline ends. This CDR3 contains 12 residues. The germline gives CDR1 MGHRA, CDR2 YSYEKL. CDR3 amino acids: CASRSSGETQYF. CDR3 bases: TGCGCCAGCCGATCCTCGGGAGAGACCCAGTACTTC.

CDR3 nucleotide sequence: TGTGCCAGCAGCTTAGGTAGTTCCACAACTAATGAAAAACTGTTTTTT. It yields the protein CASSLGSSTTNEKLFF. This sequence joins TRBV7-6 and TRBJ1-4, with D hard to call. The CDR3 runs to 16 residues. V was shortened by 1 base and J by 0 bases, with 9 bases between the two germline ends. CDR1 is SGHVS and CDR2 is FNYEAQ in the germline V gene.

This clone has just one count. J is TRBJ1-2 and V is TRBV19; possibly TRBD1 for D (6 bases). Germline V gene data show CDR1 as LNHDA and CDR2 as SQIVND (reference sequence). There are 15 residues in the CDR3. The germline V and J ends were trimmed by 5 bases and 4 bases, with 17 bases remaining between them. CDR3 bases: TGTGCCAGTAGTTTAAGGGTCCGGACAGTCTATGGCTACACCTTC. It specifies CASSLRVRTVYGYTF.

The chain is built from TRBV15 and TRBJ1-4; D is possibly TRBD1 (6 bases). Trimming removed 0 bases from V and 5 bases from J, with 10 bases in between. The CDR3 length is 15 residues. Germline V gene data show CDR1 as LNHNV and CDR2 as YYDKDF (reference sequence). DNA for the CDR3: TGTGCCACCAGCAGAGACTCGACAGGAAATGAAAAACTGTTTTTT. This encodes CATSRDSTGNEKLFF.

The gene calls are TRBV23-1 and TRBJ1-1; 7 nucleotides match TRBD1. TRBV23-1 is placed among ORFs of uncertain function. CDR3 length: 14 residues. With V trimmed by 4 bases and J by 11 bases, 13 bases remained unmatched. The chain's CDR3 is CASSLYRGWLAAFF. The CDR3 bases are TGCGCCAGCAGTCTGTACAGGGGTTGGCTAGCGGCTTTCTTT.

This chain connects TRBV5-1 to TRBJ2-1; a possible D gene is TRBD1 (5 bases). The CDR3 runs 13 residues. V lost 6 bases and J lost 7, with 14 bases in between. Germline V gene sequence: CDR1 SGHRS, CDR2 YFSETQ. The CDR3 DNA reads as TGCGCCAGCACAGGGTCGTTCGGGAATGAGCAGTTCTTC. Translated, it gives CASTGSFGNEQFF.

The chain carries TRBV9 and TRBJ2-3, with TRBD1 identical over 9 bases. V dropped 0 bases and J dropped 5; count of bases not matched to a gene: 1. Germline loops: CDR1 SGDLS, CDR2 YYNGEE. CDR3 length equals 14 residues. CDR3 in amino acids: CASSVVTGGDTQYF. CDR3 nucleotides: TGTGCCAGCAGCGTAGTGACAGGGGGAGATACGCAGTATTTT. The full variable domain, its missing parts supplied by reference TRBV9 and TRBJ2-3, is DSGVTQTPKHLITATGQRVTLRCSPRSGDLSVYWYQQSLDQGLQFLIQYYNGEERAKGNILERFSAQQFPDLHSELNLSSLELGDSALYFCASSVVTGGDTQYFGPGTRLTVL.

This chain uses TRBV19 with TRBJ2-2; D perhaps matches TRBD1 (5 bases). V was shortened by 1 base and J by 3 bases, with 6 bases between the two germline ends. Germline loops: CDR1 LNHDA, CDR2 SQIVND (reference sequence). The CDR3 contains 14 residues. In DNA form, the CDR3 reads TGTGCCAGTAGTATAGCAGGGTACACCGGGGAGCTGTTTTTT. Translated, it gives CASSIAGYTGELFF.

The count of this clone is one. V gene TRBV28 combines with J gene TRBJ2-7; 7 bases match TRBD1. The germline V gene has CDR1 MDHEN and CDR2 SYDVKM. With V trimmed by 6 bases and J by 3 bases, 8 bases remained unmatched. The length of the CDR3 is 14 residues. The CDR3 is CASSLPGQVYEQYF. The CDR3 DNA sequence: TGTGCCAGCAGCTTACCTGGACAGGTCTACGAGCAGTACTTC. Full variable domain (outside the CDR3, taken from reference TRBV28 and TRBJ2-7): DVKVTQSSRYLVKRTGEKVFLECVQDMDHENMFWYRQDPGLGLRLIYFSYDVKMKEKGDIPEGYSVSREKKERFSLILESASTNQTSMYLCASSLPGQVYEQYFGPGTRLTVT.

J is TRBJ2-2 and V is TRBV7-9, with TRBD1 matching over 8 bases. This CDR3 region has 16 residues. The V gene's germline CDR1 is SEHNR and CDR2 FQNEAQ (reference sequence). The J segment lost 1 base and the V segment lost 5 bases, leaving 6 bases of the junction unmatched. CDR3 residues: CASSRQGTMNTGELFF. CDR3 coding DNA: TGTGCCAGCAGCCGACAGGGGACCATGAACACCGGGGAGCTGTTTTTT.

V usage is TRBV18 and J usage is TRBJ2-1; D is unclear. Trimming cost V 2 bases and J 0 bases, with 5 bases left between them. The CDR3 spans 14 residues. Germline V gene lookup returns CDR1 KGHSH and CDR2 LQKENI. This CDR3 is CASSPEVSYNEQFF. The CDR3, as DNA: TGTGCCAGCTCACCAGAGGTCTCCTACAATGAGCAGTTCTTC.

The CDR3 loop reads CASSPGHSGNTIYF. As DNA, the CDR3 is TGTGCCAGCAGTCCAGGGCATTCTGGAAACACCATATATTTT. V usage is TRBV28 and J usage is TRBJ1-3; D may be TRBD1 (5 bases). Trimming removed 5 bases from V and 1 base from J, with 9 bases in between. The CDR3 extends over 14 amino acids. The germline V gene encodes CDR1 MDHEN and CDR2 SYDVKM.

The CDR3 region has the DNA TGTGCCAGCAGCCCAATGGACAGGACCTACGAGCAGTACTTC. Translation: CASSPMDRTYEQYF. V and J are TRBV5-6 and TRBJ2-7; 7 bases match TRBD1. Germline values: CDR1 SGHDT, CDR2 YYEEEE. The CDR3 loop spans 14 amino acids. The V gene end was trimmed by 4 bases and the J gene end by 2 bases; junction bases not matched to a gene: 6. Variable domain in full (rest from reference TRBV5-6 and TRBJ2-7): DAGVTQSPTHLIKTRGQQVTLRCSPKSGHDTVSWYQQALGQGPQFIFQYYEEEERQRGNFPDRFSGHQFPNYSSELNVNALLLGDSALYLCASSPMDRTYEQYFGPGTRLTVT.

The chain carries TRBV10-3 and TRBJ2-1; 7 bases are shared with TRBD2. CDR1 and CDR2 (germline): ENHRY, SYGVKD. J was trimmed by 0 bases and V by 2 bases; bases with no gene match: 1. The CDR3 spans 15 residues. The CDR3 protein is CAISEGTISYNEQFF. CDR3 bases: TGTGCCATCAGTGAGGGGACTATCTCCTACAATGAGCAGTTCTTC.

The chain joins TRBV11-2 to TRBJ1-5; TRBD1 aligns across 10 bases. Germline V gives CDR1 SGHAT, CDR2 FQNNGV. The CDR3 extends over 15 amino acids. The V and J ends lost 5 bases and 7 bases, in that order; junction bases with no gene match: 8. CDR3 residues: CASSTGTGDVQPQHF. The CDR3, as DNA: TGTGCCAGCAGCACCGGGACAGGGGATGTCCAGCCCCAGCATTTT. The complete variable domain, with remaining parts taken from reference TRBV11-2 and TRBJ1-5, reads EAGVAQSPRYKIIEKRQSVAFWCNPISGHATLYWYQQILGQGPKLLIQFQNNGVVDDSQLPKDRFSAERLKGVDSTLKIQPAKLEDSAVYLCASSTGTGDVQPQHFGDGTRLSIL.

The chain carries TRBV2 and TRBJ2-7; D ambiguous. This CDR3 is built from 11 residues. Germline lookup yields CDR1 SNHLY and CDR2 FYNNEI. The ends were cut back, 7 bases at V and 6 bases at J, with 10 bases in the middle. CDR3 sequence: CASISVGEQYF. The CDR3 DNA sequence: TGTGCCAGCATAAGTGTAGGCGAGCAGTACTTC.